The clone carrying this T cell receptor (beta chain) was counted only a few times. Its antigen is not known. The V gene lost 5 bases and the J gene lost 8 bases, with 10 bases spanning the gap. This CDR3 has 11 residues. From germline, CDR1 is SGHTA and CDR2 FQGNSA. The validation cohort, a group of over a hundred subjects, included the donors and was separate from the roughly 670-subject first cohort. These data are taken from a study of cytomegalovirus exposure and HLA in healthy donors. Study-wide results and caveats: The classifier reportedly diagnosed cytomegalovirus status with high sensitivity and specificity. According to the study, 160 or so TCR beta chains were cytomegalovirus-associated.

Libraries were prepared by immunoSEQ multiplex PCR; TCRdb keeps only in-frame clonotypes and omits some of them. This sample has 150,000 to 200,000 clones; nearly 90% occur once, and the top ten carry 10%. This clonotype was sampled from a woman between 18 and 29 years old in good health and CMV-seropositive. The sequencing input was PBMCs. The V gene is TRBV7-2, the J gene TRBJ2-7, with D perhaps matching TRBD1 (6 bases). CDR3 region: CASSDRYQQYF. The CDR3 DNA reads as TGTGCCAGCAGCGACAGGTATCAGCAGTACTTC.